This passage covers 27 T cell receptor beta chains from one sample sequenced in a study of control samples from healthy donors and cancer patients. TCRdb's copy holds only in-frame clones and misses some; the assay was immunoSEQ multiplex PCR. The sample records over 75,000 clones, 91% being singletons. Sequencing input: blood. These TCRs come from a young man in good health.

The chain is built from TRBV30 and TRBJ1-4; TRBD1 is a possible D gene (6 bases). Germline CDR1 is GTSNPN and CDR2 is SVGIG (reference sequence). V lost 4 bases to trimming and J lost 5 bases, with 14 bases between them. The CDR3 is made up of 14 amino acids. The DNA for the CDR3 is TGTGCCTGGACCCACATCACAGGGAATGAAAAACTGTTTTTT. Translation: CAWTHITGNEKLFF.

The CDR3 DNA is TGTGCCAGCAGCGCTGGGGGTTCCCTCGACACTGAAGCTTTCTTT. It encodes CASSAGGSLDTEAFF. The chain couples TRBV7-9 to TRBJ1-1; tentatively, D is TRBD1 (5 bases). Looked up from germline, CDR1 is SEHNR and CDR2 is FQNEAQ (reference sequence). Between the trimmed V and J ends, which lost 5 bases and 3 bases, there was a span of 16 bases. This CDR3 has 15 amino acids.

In DNA form, the CDR3 reads TGTGCCAGCATCCTAGGGGGGGTCCAAGAGACCCAGTACTTC. Translation gives CASILGGVQETQYF. J is TRBJ2-5 and V is TRBV7-8; D perhaps matches TRBD2 (7 bases). This CDR3 comprises 14 residues. CDR1 SGHVS and CDR2 FQNEAQ come from the germline V gene. V was pared by 7 bases and J by 1 base, with 13 bases between.

The chain carries TRBV3-1 (or the pseudogene TRBV3-2) and TRBJ2-3, with D possibly being TRBD1 (5 bases). The germline V and J ends were trimmed by 1 base and 9 bases, with 11 bases remaining between them. This CDR3 is built from 13 residues. Germline V lookup: CDR1 LGHDT, CDR2 YNNKEL (reference sequence). CDR3 DNA: TGTGCCAGCAGCCAAGTGACCACAGGAACGCAGTATTTT. It translates to CASSQVTTGTQYF.

V and J are TRBV5-1 and TRBJ2-7; D gene ambiguous. This CDR3 contains 12 residues. Trimming took off 3 bases at V and 4 bases at J, with 8 bases between the two ends. Germline assignment: CDR1 SGHRS and CDR2 YFSETQ. This CDR3 reads CASSSGYYEQYF. CDR3 DNA sequence: TGCGCCAGCAGCTCAGGATATTACGAGCAGTACTTC.

The V gene is TRBV25-1, the J gene TRBJ2-5; 10 positions agree with TRBD2. The germline CDR1 and CDR2 sequences are MGHDK and SYGVNS. This CDR3 has 15 amino acids. V gave up 6 bases and J gave up 2 bases; unmatched junction bases: 6. CDR3 region: CASSSSGSGQETQYF. CDR3 DNA sequence: TGTGCCAGCAGCTCTAGCGGGAGTGGGCAAGAGACCCAGTACTTC.

The chain couples TRBV12-3 or TRBV12-4 to TRBJ1-1; D gene unclear. The CDR3 is made up of 13 amino acids. Trimming left V 4 bases short and J 2 bases short, with 8 bases between. The CDR3 region is CASSSPVNTEAFF. In DNA, the CDR3 is TGTGCCAGCAGTTCGCCCGTCAACACTGAAGCTTTCTTT.

The V and J genes are TRBV5-1 and TRBJ2-1, with D possibly being TRBD2 (6 bases). Trimming left V 1 base short and J 8 bases short, with 16 bases between. CDR1 is SGHRS, CDR2 YFSETQ, per germline. The CDR3 extends over 15 amino acids. The CDR3 sequence: CASSLNPGEGDEQFF. CDR3 in DNA: TGCGCCAGCAGCTTGAATCCGGGAGAAGGCGATGAGCAGTTCTTC.

This clone came up once. Other nucleotide sequences in the sample specify the same CDR3. The chain employs TRBV5-1 and TRBJ2-1; the D is unclear. This CDR3 is 15 amino acids long. V lost 0 bases to trimming and J lost 0 bases, with 7 bases between them. Germline CDR1 is SGHRS and CDR2 is YFSETQ. The CDR3 loop reads CASSLGGSSYNEQFF. The CDR3 region has the DNA TGCGCCAGCAGCTTGGGTGGTAGCTCCTACAATGAGCAGTTCTTC.

V gene TRBV30 combines with J gene TRBJ1-2, with D maybe TRBD1 (5 bases). CDR3 size: 11 residues. The V and J ends lost 4 bases and 7 bases respectively, with 10 bases between them. Germline V lookup: CDR1 GTSNPN, CDR2 SVGIG (reference sequence). CDR3 in DNA: TGTGCCTGGATTAGGGGCTCTGGCTACACCTTC. This translates into CAWIRGSGYTF.

The rearrangement links TRBV7-2 to TRBJ1-6; 8 nucleotides match TRBD1. The CDR3 is 15 amino acids. Unmatched junction bases numbered 4, after V lost 2 bases and J lost 7 bases. The germline CDR1 and CDR2 sequences are SGHTA and FQGNSA. The CDR3 here is CASSLQGAGNSPLHF. Here the CDR3 DNA reads TGTGCCAGCAGCTTACAGGGGGCAGGGAATTCACCCCTCCACTTT.

The rearrangement joins TRBV27 to TRBJ2-1; D is perhaps TRBD1 or TRBD2 (5 bases each). The CDR3 totals 14 residues. Trimming left V 5 bases short and J 4 bases short, with 12 bases between. Germline lookup yields CDR1 MNHEY and CDR2 SMNVEV (reference sequence). As DNA, the CDR3 is TGTGCCAGCAGTCCCCGGGACGTATACAATGAGCAGTTCTTC. It encodes CASSPRDVYNEQFF.

Concerning this clone itself: A read error may account for a junction end that differs from germline. The chain combines TRBV7-7 with TRBJ2-3; 8 bases line up with TRBD1. This CDR3 region has 18 residues. The germline V gene has CDR1 SSHAT and CDR2 FNYEAQ (reference sequence). The CDR3, as DNA: TGTGCTAGCAGCTTAGTAGGCCCAGGGGGCGCAAGCACAGATACGCAGTATTTT. Its translation: CASSLVGPGGASTDTQYF.

This clone was counted between two and nine times. The V gene is TRBV20-1, the J gene TRBJ2-5; D is undetermined. In germline, CDR1 is DFQATT, CDR2 SNEGSKA (reference sequence). CDR3 length: 10 amino acids. V was pared by 6 bases and J by 2 bases, with 4 bases between. The CDR3 region is CSAIQETQYF. In nucleotides, the CDR3 is TGCAGTGCGATTCAAGAGACCCAGTACTTC.

This chain joins TRBV4-2 and TRBJ2-2; tentative D call: TRBD2 (5 bases). V dropped 4 bases and J dropped 4 bases, with 16 bases sitting between them. Germline V CDR1 and CDR2: LGHNA, YNFKEQ. The CDR3 covers 16 residues. The CDR3 DNA is TGTGCCAGCAGCCCGCTTCTCGGGGTAGGCACCGGGGAGCTGTTTTTT. This gives the protein CASSPLLGVGTGELFF.

Notes on this clone: Other DNA sequences within the sample encode an identical CDR3. The rearrangement joins TRBV6-5 to TRBJ2-7, with 10 bases that match TRBD1. V gave up 0 bases and J gave up 4 bases; unmatched junction bases: 3. Germline V gene lookup returns CDR1 MNHEY and CDR2 SVGAGI. The CDR3 extends over 15 amino acids. The CDR3 coding sequence is TGTGCCAGCAGTTACTCCGGGACAGGGGTTTACGAGCAGTACTTC. Its translation: CASSYSGTGVYEQYF.

The rearrangement links TRBV10-1 to TRBJ2-1; a possible D gene is TRBD2 (6 bases). V was clipped by 3 bases and J by 2 bases, with 8 bases between them. Germline CDR1 WNHNN, CDR2 SYGVQD (reference sequence). The CDR3 has 14 residues. As DNA, the CDR3 is TGCGCCAGCAGTGATCCGGGGGCCTACAATGAGCAGTTCTTC. This codes for CASSDPGAYNEQFF.

J is TRBJ2-3 and V is TRBV4-1; TRBD2 aligns across 8 bases. The germline CDR1 and CDR2 sequences are MGHRA and YSYEKL. The ends lost 2 bases at V and 5 bases at J; junction bases unmatched: 6. The CDR3 is 15 amino acids. Here the CDR3 DNA reads TGCGCCAGCAGCCAACCGGGACTAGGGGGAGATACGCAGTATTTT. Its translation: CASSQPGLGGDTQYF.

The rearrangement joins TRBV4-1 to TRBJ2-1; no reliable D call. The length of the CDR3 is 16 residues. The V end lost 0 bases, the J end lost 4 bases, and 13 bases lay between the germline ends. Per germline, CDR1 MGHRA and CDR2 YSYEKL. The CDR3 loop is CASSQDGYSSYNEQFF. In nucleotides, the CDR3 is TGCGCCAGCAGCCAAGACGGCTATTCGTCTTACAATGAGCAGTTCTTC.

The rearrangement links TRBV27 to TRBJ1-1, with a possible D match to TRBD1 (6 bases). Trimming left V 6 bases short and J 5 bases short, with 13 bases between. CDR3 length: 13 residues. In germline, CDR1 is MNHEY, CDR2 SMNVEV (reference sequence). The CDR3 coding sequence is TGTGCCAGCAGAGATACAGGGAGAACTGAAGCTTTCTTT. Translating it yields CASRDTGRTEAFF.

V gene TRBV5-1 combines with J gene TRBJ2-7; possibly TRBD1 or TRBD2 for D (5 bases each). CDR3 size: 15 residues. Trimming removed 4 bases from V and 3 bases from J, with 17 bases in between. Germline lookup yields CDR1 SGHRS and CDR2 YFSETQ. CDR3 DNA: TGCGCCAGCAGCGCAGAGGGGTTAGTCCTCTACGAGCAGTACTTC. It codes for CASSAEGLVLYEQYF.

This clone has just a few counts. V gene TRBV7-6 combines with J gene TRBJ2-7, with TRBD1 matching 10 bases. The CDR3 loop spans 15 amino acids. Germline V gene lookup returns CDR1 SGHVS and CDR2 FNYEAQ. V dropped 1 base and J dropped 2; count of bases not matched to a gene: 2. CDR3 coding DNA: TGTGCCAGCAGCTTAGAGGGGACAGGGGCCTACGAGCAGTACTTC. Its protein is CASSLEGTGAYEQYF.

The chain links TRBV15 to TRBJ2-3; no clear D gene. Germline V gene sequence: CDR1 LNHNV, CDR2 YYDKDF (reference sequence). This CDR3 has 17 amino acids. V was clipped by 0 bases and J by 0 bases, with 13 bases between them. Here the CDR3 reads CATSRDVGSYSTDTQYF. The CDR3 DNA follows: TGTGCCACCAGCAGAGATGTTGGATCCTATAGCACAGATACGCAGTATTTT.

The rearrangement uses TRBV13 and TRBJ2-7; 7 positions match TRBD1. After removal of 6 bases from V and 5 bases from J, the junction contained 13 bases not matched to a gene. The CDR3 consists of 15 residues. Germline V gives CDR1 PRHDT, CDR2 FYEKMQ (reference sequence). CDR3 protein: CASSPLVQGFHEQYF. CDR3 DNA sequence: TGTGCCAGCAGTCCCTTGGTACAGGGGTTCCACGAGCAGTACTTC.

This chain joins TRBV6-2 or TRBV6-3 and TRBJ2-7; possible D gene TRBD1, 5 bases. Trimming took off 2 bases at V and 0 bases at J, with 11 bases between the two ends. The germline gives CDR1 MNHEY, CDR2 SVGEGT. CDR3 length: 15 residues. CDR3 sequence reads: CASSYLRQGSYEQYF. The CDR3 nucleotides read TGTGCCAGCAGTTACCTTCGGCAGGGCTCCTACGAGCAGTACTTC.

This clone was recorded a few times. This chain connects TRBV19 to TRBJ1-2; 8 nucleotides line up with TRBD1. Germline-derived CDR1 and CDR2 are LNHDA and SQIVND (reference sequence). There are 14 residues in the CDR3. V trimming: 7 bases; J trimming: 2 bases; junction bases outside the gene matches: 6. This chain's CDR3 is CASISDRANYGYTF. Here the CDR3 DNA reads TGTGCCAGTATTTCGGACAGGGCCAACTATGGCTACACCTTC. Variable domain in full (rest from reference TRBV19 and TRBJ1-2): DGGITQSPKYLFRKEGQNVTLSCEQNLNHDAMYWYRQDPGQGLRLIYYSQIVNDFQKGDIAEGYSVSREKKESFPLTVTSAQKNPTAFYLCASISDRANYGYTFGSGTRLTVV.

The chain couples TRBV5-1 to TRBJ2-1; the match to TRBD1 covers 9 bases. The J segment lost 7 bases and the V segment lost 4 bases, leaving 9 bases of the junction unmatched. The CDR3 is made up of 15 amino acids. The V gene's germline CDR1 is SGHRS and CDR2 YFSETQ. The CDR3 region has the DNA TGCGCCAGCAGCCCCGGGACAGGGCCTACAAATGAGCAGTTCTTC. It specifies CASSPGTGPTNEQFF.